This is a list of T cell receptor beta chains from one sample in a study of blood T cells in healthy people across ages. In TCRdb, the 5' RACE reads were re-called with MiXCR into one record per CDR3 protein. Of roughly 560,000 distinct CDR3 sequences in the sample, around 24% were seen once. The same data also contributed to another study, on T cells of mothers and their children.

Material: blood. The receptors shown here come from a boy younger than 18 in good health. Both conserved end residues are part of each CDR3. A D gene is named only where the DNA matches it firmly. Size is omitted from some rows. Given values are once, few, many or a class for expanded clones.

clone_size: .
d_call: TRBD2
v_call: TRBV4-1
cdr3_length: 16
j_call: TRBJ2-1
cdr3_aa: CASSHLIAGAYNEQFF
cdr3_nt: TGCGCCAGCAGCCACCTCATAGCGGGGGCCTACAATGAGCAGTTCTTC

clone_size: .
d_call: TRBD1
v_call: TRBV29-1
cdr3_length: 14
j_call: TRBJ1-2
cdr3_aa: CSVEDLGTDYGYTF
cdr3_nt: TGCAGCGTTGAAGATCTGGGGACAGATTATGGCTACACCTTT

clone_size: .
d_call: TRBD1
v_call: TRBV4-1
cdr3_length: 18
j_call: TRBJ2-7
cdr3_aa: CASSQGALGTGGQYEQYF
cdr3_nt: TGCGCCAGCAGCCAAGGGGCCCTGGGGACAGGGGGCCAGTACGAGCAGTACTTC

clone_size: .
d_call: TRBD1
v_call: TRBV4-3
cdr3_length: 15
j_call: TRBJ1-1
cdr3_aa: CASSQGTGWDTEAFF
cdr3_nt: TGCGCCAGCAGCCAAGGGACAGGGTGGGACACTGAAGCTTTCTTT

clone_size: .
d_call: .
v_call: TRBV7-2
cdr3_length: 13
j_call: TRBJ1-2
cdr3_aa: CASSPLRGDGYTF
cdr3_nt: TGTGCCAGCAGCCCCCTCCGTGGGGATGGCTACACCTTC

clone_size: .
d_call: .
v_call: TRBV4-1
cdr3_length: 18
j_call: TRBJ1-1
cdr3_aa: CASSQHAGAQGGNTEAFF
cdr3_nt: TGCGCCAGCAGCCAACACGCCGGGGCCCAAGGAGGTAACACTGAAGCTTTCTTT

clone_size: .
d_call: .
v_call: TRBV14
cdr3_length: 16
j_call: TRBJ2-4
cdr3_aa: CASSQQSQLAKNIQYF
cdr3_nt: TGTGCCAGCAGCCAACAGTCCCAGCTAGCCAAAAACATTCAGTACTTC

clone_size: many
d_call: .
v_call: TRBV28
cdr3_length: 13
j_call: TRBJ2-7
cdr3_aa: CASLSIRSYEQYF
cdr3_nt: TGTGCCAGCCTGTCAATCCGGAGCTACGAGCAGTACTTC

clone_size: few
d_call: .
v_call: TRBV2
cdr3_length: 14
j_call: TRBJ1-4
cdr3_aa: CASTLTARDEKLFF
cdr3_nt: TGTGCCAGCACCCTGACAGCCCGGGATGAAAAACTGTTTTTT

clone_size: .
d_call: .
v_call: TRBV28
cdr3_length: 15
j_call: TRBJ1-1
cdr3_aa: CASSFRGVMNTEAFF
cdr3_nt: TGTGCCAGCAGTTTTAGGGGAGTCATGAACACTGAAGCTTTCTTT

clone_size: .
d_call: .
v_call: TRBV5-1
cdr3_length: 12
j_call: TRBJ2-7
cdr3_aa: CASSTDRSREYF
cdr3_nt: TGCGCCAGCAGCACCGACAGGTCCCGGGAGTACTTC

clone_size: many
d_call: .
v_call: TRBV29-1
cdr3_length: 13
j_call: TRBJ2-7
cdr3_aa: CSVVRERVYEQYF
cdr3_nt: TGCAGCGTGGTACGGGAGCGAGTCTACGAGCAGTACTTC

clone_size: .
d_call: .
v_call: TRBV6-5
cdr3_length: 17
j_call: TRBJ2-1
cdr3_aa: CASSYSLGLTYYNERFF
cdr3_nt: TGTGCCAGCAGTTACTCACTTGGACTTACCTACTACAATGAGCGGTTCTTC

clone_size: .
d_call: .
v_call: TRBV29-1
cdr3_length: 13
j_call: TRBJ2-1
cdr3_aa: CSVIGTHCNEQFF
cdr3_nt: TGCAGCGTTATAGGGACTCATTGCAATGAGCAGTTCTTC

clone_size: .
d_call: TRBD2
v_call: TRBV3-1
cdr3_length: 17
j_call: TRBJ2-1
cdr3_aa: CASSLRLAGSSYNEQFF
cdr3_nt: TGTGCCAGCAGCCTGAGACTAGCGGGGAGCTCCTACAATGAGCAGTTCTTC

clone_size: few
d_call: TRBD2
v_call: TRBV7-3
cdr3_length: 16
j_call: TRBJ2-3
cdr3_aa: CASSNGLAGGADTQYF
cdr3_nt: TGTGCCAGCAGCAACGGACTAGCGGGAGGTGCAGATACGCAGTATTTT

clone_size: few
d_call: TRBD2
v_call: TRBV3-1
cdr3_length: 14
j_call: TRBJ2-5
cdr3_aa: CASSVAGLDETQYF
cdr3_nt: TGTGCCAGCAGCGTAGCGGGACTAGACGAGACCCAGTACTTC

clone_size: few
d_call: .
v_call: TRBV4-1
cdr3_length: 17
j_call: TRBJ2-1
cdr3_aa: CASSQGRTRIAYNEQFF
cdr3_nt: TGCGCCAGCAGCCAAGGCCGAACTAGGATCGCCTACAATGAGCAGTTCTTC